This TCR beta chain stems from a study of T cell responses to AZD1222 COVID-19 vaccine. Study-wide results and limits: Most donors were white British, females outnumbered males, and clonal diversity was possibly underestimated.

The protocol was immunoSEQ multiplex PCR, while the TCRdb copy is restricted to in-frame clones and leaves out a portion. The data hold roughly 150,000 clones, with about nine tenths observed a single time. To note about this clone: Its antigen is still unknown.

The TCR comes from an adult who received the AZD1222 COVID-19 vaccine. The material was peripheral blood, obtained 28 days after the second AZD1222 dose.

The CDR3: CASSIGTGELFF. The CDR3 coding sequence is TGTGCCAGTAGTATCGGTACCGGGGAGCTGTTTTTT. The J gene is TRBJ2-2, the V gene TRBV19; D gene uncertain. The CDR3 length is 12 residues. In germline, CDR1 is LNHDA, CDR2 SQIVND (reference sequence). V lost 3 bases, J lost 5 bases, and 4 bases lay in between.